The sequence of this T cell receptor beta chain was determined in a study of blood T cell repertoires in COVID-19. As for the study in general: Donors in the United States, Italy and Spain gave samples during acute or convalescent COVID-19. PBMCs, B-cell-depleted T cells, or T cells were the source of the cDNA or gDNA that made up the material.

V lost 6 bases and J 6 bases, leaving 11 bases between the germline ends. The CDR3 runs 11 residues. CDR1 and CDR2 (germline): SQVTM, ANQGSEA. Per the original data handling: Using reference gene primer amplification, nucleated cell counts were estimated. Measured with immunoSEQ multiplex PCR; TCRdb has only the in-frame clones, and not every one. D and trimming were read from the DNA, whereas the V and J calls and clone size are those reported in that table. The sample holds approximately 180,000 clones, approximately 92% seen once. The TCR was taken from a man aged 50 to 60 with acute or convalescent COVID-19. The chain has TRBV29-1 and TRBJ1-2, with unresolved D. Sequences were obtained from peripheral blood. The CDR3 is CSVAARDGYTF. CDR3 sequence (DNA): TGCAGCGTCGCCGCCCGGGATGGCTACACCTTC.